There are many counts of the clone carrying this TCR beta chain. This specimen comes from a study of T cell repertoires in cytomegalovirus infection. CDR1 ENHRY and CDR2 SYGVKD come from the germline V gene. The CDR3 has 11 amino acids. Trimming shortened V by 6 bases and J by 6 bases, and 9 bases separated the two germline ends. TCRdb re-analysed the reads in MiXCR, keeping a single row per CDR3 protein. Of 170,000 or so distinct CDR3 sequences detected, 14% appear once; the ten largest clones hold 27%. This receptor was taken from a human donor in good health (CMV status not recorded). Some clones in this sample may be carry-over from other donors' samples. The sample taken for sequencing was PBMCs. The rearrangement links TRBV10-3 to TRBJ2-7, with a weak D call TRBD2 (5 bases). The CDR3 bases are TGTGCCATCAGGGACTTTATCGAGCAGTACTTC. Protein product: CAIRDFIEQYF.